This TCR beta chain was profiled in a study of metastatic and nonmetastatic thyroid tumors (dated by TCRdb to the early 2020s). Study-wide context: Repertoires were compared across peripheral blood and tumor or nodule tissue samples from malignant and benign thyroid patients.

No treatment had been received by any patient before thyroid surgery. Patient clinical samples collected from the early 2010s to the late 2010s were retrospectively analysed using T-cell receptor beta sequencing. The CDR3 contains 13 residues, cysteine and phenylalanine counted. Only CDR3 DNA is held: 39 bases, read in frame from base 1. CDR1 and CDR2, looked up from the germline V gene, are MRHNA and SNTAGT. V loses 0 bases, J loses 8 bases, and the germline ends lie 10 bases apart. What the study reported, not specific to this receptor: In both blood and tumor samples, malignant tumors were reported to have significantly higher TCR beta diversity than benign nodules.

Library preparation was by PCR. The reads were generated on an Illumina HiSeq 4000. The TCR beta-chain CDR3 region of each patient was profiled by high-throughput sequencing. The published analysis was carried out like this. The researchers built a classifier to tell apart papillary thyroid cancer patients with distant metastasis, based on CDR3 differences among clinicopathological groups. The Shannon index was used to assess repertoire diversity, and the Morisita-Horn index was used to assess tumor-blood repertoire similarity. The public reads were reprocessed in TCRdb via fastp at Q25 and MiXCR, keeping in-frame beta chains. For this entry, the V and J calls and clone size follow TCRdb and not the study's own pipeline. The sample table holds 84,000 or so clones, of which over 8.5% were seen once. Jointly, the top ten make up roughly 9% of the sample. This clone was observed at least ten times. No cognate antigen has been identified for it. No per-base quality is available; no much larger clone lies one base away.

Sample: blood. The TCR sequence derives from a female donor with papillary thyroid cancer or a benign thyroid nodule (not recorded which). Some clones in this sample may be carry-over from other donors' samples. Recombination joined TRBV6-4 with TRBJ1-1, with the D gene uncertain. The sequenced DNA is TGTGCCAGCAGTGACTCTGAGGGCTCAGAAGCTTTCTTT. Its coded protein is CASSDSEGSEAFF.